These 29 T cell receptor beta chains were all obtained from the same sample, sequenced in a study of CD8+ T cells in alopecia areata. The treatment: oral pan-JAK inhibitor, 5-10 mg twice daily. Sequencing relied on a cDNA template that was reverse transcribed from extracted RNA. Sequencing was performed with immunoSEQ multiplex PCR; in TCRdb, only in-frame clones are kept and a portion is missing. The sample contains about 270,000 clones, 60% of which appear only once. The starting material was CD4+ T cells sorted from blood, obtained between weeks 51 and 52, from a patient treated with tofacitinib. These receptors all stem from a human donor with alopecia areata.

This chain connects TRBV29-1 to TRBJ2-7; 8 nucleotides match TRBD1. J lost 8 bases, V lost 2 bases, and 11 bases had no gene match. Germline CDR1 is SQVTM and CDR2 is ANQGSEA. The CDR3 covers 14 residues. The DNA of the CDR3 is TGCAGCGTTGAAACAGGGGGTTTTCGCTCCAAGCAGTACTTC. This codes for CSVETGGFRSKQYF.

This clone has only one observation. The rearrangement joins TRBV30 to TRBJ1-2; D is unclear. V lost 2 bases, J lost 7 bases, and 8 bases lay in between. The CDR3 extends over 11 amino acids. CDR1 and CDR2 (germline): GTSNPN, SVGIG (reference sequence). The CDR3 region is CAWSLPGGYTF. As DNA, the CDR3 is TGTGCCTGGAGTCTACCCGGTGGCTACACCTTC.

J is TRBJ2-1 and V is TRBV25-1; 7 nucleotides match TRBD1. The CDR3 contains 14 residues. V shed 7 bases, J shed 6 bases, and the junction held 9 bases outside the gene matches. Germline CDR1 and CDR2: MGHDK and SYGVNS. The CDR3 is CASNSDRESNEQFF. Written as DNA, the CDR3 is TGTGCCAGCAATAGTGACAGGGAATCCAATGAGCAGTTCTTC. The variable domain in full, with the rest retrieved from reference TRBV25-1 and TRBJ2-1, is EADIYQTPRYLVIGTGKKITLECSQTMGHDKMYWYQQDPGMELHLIHYSYGVNSTEKGDLSSESTVSRIRTEHFPLTLESARPSHTSQYLCASNSDRESNEQFFGPGTRLTVL.

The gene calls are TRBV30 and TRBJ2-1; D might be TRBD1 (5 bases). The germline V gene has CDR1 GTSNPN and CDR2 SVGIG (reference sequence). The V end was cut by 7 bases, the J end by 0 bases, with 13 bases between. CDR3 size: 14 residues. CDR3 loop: CAFPRQGSYNEQFF. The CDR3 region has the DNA TGTGCCTTTCCACGGCAGGGCTCCTACAATGAGCAGTTCTTC.

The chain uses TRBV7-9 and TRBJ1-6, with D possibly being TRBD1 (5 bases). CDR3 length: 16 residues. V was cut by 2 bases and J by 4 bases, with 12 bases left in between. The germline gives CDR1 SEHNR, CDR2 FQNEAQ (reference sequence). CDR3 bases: TGTGCCAGCAGCTTACAACCTGAGGGGTATAATTCACCCCTCCACTTT. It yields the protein CASSLQPEGYNSPLHF.

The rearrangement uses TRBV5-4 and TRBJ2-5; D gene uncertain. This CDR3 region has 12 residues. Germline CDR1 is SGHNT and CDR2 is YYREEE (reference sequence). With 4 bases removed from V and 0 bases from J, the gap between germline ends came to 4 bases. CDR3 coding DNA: TGTGCCAGCAGCGGGAACCAAGAGACCCAGTACTTC. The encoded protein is CASSGNQETQYF.

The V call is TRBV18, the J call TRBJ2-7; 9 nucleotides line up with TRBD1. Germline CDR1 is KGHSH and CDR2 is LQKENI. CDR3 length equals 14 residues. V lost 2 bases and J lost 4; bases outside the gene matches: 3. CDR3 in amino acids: CASSPETGGYEQYF. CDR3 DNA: TGTGCCAGCTCACCAGAGACAGGGGGATACGAGCAGTACTTC.

The DNA for the CDR3 is TGTGCCTGGAGTGGGAGTAGCGGTGAGCAGTTCTTC. It codes for CAWSGSSGEQFF. This rearrangement joins TRBV30 to TRBJ2-1, with D possibly TRBD2 on 6 matching bases. The germline V and J ends were trimmed by 1 base and 9 bases, with 10 bases remaining between them. CDR3 size: 12 residues. Germline loops: CDR1 GTSNPN, CDR2 SVGIG (reference sequence).

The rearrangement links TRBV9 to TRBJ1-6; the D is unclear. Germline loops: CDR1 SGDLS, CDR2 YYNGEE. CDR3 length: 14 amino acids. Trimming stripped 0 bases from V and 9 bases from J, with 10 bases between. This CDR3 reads CASSVDVTGSPLHF. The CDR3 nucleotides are TGTGCCAGCAGCGTAGATGTGACTGGTTCACCCCTCCACTTT. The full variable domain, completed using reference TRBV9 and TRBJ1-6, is DSGVTQTPKHLITATGQRVTLRCSPRSGDLSVYWYQQSLDQGLQFLIQYYNGEERAKGNILERFSAQQFPDLHSELNLSSLELGDSALYFCASSVDVTGSPLHFGNGTRLTVT.

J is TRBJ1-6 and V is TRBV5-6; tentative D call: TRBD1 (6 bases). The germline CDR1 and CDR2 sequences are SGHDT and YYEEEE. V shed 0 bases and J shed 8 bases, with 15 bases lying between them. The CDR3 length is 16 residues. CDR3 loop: CASSLAWRGMDSPLHF. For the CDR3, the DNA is TGTGCCAGCAGCTTGGCCTGGAGGGGGATGGATTCACCCCTCCACTTT.

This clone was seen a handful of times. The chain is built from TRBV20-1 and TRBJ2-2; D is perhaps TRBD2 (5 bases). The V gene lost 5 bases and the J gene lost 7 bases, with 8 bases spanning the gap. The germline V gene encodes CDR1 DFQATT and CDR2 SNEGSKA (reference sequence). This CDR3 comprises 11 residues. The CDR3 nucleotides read TGCAGTGCTTTGGGAGTCGGGGAGCTGTTTTTT. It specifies CSALGVGELFF.

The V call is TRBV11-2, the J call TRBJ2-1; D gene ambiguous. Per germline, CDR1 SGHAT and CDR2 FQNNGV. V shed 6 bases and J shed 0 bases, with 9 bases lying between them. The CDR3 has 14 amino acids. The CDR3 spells CASRRDISYNEQFF. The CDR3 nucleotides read TGTGCCAGCAGACGCGATATCTCCTACAATGAGCAGTTCTTC.

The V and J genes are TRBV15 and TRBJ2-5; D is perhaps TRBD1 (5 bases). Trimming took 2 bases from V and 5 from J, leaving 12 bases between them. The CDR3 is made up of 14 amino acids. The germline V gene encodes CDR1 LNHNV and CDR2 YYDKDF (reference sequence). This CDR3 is CATSRPQGIETQYF. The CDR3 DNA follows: TGTGCCACCAGCAGACCCCAGGGTATCGAGACCCAGTACTTC.

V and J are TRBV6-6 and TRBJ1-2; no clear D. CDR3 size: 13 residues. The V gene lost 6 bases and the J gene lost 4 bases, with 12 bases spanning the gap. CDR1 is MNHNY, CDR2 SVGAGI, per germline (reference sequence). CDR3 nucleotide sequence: TGTGCCAGCAGGGCGGAACTACCCTATGGCTACACCTTC. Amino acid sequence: CASRAELPYGYTF.

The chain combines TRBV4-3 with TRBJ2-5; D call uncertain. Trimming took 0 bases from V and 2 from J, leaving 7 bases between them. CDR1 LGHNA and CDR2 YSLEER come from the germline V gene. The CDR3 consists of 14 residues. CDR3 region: CASSQDSRQETQYF. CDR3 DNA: TGCGCCAGCAGCCAAGACTCACGACAAGAGACCCAGTACTTC.

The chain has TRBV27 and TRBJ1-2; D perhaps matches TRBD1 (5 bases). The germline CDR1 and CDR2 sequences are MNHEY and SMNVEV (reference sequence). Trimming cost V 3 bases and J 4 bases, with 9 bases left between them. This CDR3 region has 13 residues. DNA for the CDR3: TGTGCCAGCAGTTTCTTGCAGGGCTATGGCTACACCTTC. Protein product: CASSFLQGYGYTF.

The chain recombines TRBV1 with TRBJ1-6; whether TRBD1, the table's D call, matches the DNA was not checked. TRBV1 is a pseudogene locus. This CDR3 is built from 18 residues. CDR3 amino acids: CTSSHQARPGTADEALHF. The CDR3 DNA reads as TGCACCAGCAGCCATCAGGCCCGTCCCGGGACAGCGGATGAGGCCCTCCACTTT.

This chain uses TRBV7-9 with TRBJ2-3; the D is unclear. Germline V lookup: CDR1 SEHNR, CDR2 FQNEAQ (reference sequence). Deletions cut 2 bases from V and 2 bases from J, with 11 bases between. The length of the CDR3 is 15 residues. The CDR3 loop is CASSLLGSFTDTQYF. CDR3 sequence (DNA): TGTGCCAGCAGCTTATTGGGCAGTTTCACAGATACGCAGTATTTT.

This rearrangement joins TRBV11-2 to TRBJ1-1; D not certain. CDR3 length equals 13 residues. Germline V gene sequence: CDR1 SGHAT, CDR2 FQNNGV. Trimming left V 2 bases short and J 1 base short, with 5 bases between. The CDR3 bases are TGTGCCAGCAGCTTAAAGGGGAACACTGAAGCTTTCTTT. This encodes CASSLKGNTEAFF.

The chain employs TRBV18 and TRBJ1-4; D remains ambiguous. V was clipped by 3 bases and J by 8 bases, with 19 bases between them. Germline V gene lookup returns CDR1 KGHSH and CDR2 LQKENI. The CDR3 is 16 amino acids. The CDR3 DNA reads TGTGCCAGCTCACCCCAGAGGCGGCCAGCCCTCGAAAAACTGTTTTTT. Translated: CASSPQRRPALEKLFF.

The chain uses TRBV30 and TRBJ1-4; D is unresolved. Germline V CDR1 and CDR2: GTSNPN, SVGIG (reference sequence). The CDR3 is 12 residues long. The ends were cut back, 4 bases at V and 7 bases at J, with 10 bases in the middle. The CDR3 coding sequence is TGTGCCTGGACCCAGAATAGTGAAAAACTGTTTTTT. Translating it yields CAWTQNSEKLFF. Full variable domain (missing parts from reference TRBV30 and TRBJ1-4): SQTIHQWPATLVQPVGSPLSLECTVEGTSNPNLYWYRQAAGRGLQLLFYSVGIGQISSEVPQNLSASRPQDRQFILSSKKLLLSDSGFYLCAWTQNSEKLFFGSGTQLSVL.

CDR3 bases: TGTGCCTGGAGTAAGCAGGGTCAGGTTTCACCCCTCCACTTT. It encodes CAWSKQGQVSPLHF. This chain uses TRBV30 with TRBJ1-6; D might be TRBD1 (5 bases). V shed 2 bases and J shed 9 bases, with 14 bases lying between them. Germline V lookup: CDR1 GTSNPN, CDR2 SVGIG (reference sequence). This CDR3 has 14 residues.

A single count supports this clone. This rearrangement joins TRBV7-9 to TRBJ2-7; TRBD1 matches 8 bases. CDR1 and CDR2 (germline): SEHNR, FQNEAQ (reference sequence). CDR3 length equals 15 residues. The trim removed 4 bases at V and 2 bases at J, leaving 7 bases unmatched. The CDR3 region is CASSSRQGLPYEQYF. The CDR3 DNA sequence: TGTGCCAGCAGCTCCCGACAGGGGTTACCCTACGAGCAGTACTTC.

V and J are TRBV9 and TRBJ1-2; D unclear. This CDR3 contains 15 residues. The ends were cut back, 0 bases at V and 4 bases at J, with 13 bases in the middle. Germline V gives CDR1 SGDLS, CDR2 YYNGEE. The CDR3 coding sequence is TGTGCCAGCAGCGTAGCTCCTGGGAGACTCTATGGCTACACCTTC. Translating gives CASSVAPGRLYGYTF.

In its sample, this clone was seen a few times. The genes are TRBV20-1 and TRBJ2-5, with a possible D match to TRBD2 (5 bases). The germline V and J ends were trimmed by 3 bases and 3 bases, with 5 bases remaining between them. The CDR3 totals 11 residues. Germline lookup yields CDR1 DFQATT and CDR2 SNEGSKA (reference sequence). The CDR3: CSASGEETQYF. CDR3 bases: TGCAGTGCTAGCGGGGAAGAGACCCAGTACTTC.

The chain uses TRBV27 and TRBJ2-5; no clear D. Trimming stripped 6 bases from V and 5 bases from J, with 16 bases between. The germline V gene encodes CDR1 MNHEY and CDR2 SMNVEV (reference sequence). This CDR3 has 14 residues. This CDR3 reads CASSSRRFRETQYF. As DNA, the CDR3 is TGTGCCAGCAGCTCAAGACGGTTCCGGGAGACCCAGTACTTC.

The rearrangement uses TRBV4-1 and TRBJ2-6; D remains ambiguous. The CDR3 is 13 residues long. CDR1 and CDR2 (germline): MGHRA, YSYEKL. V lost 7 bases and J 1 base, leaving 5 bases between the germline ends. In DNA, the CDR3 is TGCGCCAGCAAAGAGTCTGGGGCCAACGTCCTGACTTTC. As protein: CASKESGANVLTF.

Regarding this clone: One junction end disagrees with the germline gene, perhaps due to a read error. The CDR3 sequence is CASSLAVPTGAFF. Written as DNA, the CDR3 is TGTGCTAGCAGCTTAGCGGTTCCGACCGGAGCTTTCTTT. The chain couples TRBV7-7 to TRBJ1-1; D remains unclear. The CDR3 has 13 amino acids. The germline V gene encodes CDR1 SSHAT and CDR2 FNYEAQ (reference sequence).

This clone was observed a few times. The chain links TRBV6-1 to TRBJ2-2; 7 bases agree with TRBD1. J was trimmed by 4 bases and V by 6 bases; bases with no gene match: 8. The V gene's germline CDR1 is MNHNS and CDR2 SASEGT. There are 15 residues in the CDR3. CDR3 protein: CASSALWTGTGELFF. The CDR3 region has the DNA TGTGCCAGCAGCGCTTTATGGACAGGCACCGGGGAGCTGTTTTTT.